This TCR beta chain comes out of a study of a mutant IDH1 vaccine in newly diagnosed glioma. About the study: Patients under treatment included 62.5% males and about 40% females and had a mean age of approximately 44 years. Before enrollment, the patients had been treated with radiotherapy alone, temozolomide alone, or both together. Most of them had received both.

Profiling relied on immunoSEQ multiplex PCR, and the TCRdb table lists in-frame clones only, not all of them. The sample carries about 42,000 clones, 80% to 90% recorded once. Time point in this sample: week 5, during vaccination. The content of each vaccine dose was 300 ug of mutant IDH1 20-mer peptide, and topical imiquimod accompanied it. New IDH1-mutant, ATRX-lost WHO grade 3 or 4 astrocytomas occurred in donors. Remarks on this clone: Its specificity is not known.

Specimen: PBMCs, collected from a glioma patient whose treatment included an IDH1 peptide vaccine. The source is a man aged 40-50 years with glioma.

Here the CDR3 reads CASSRGRAGELFF. In DNA form, the CDR3 reads TGCGCCAGTAGCCGTGGGCGCGCCGGGGAGCTGTTTTTT. The V gene is TRBV10-1, the J gene TRBJ2-2; D gene uncertain. The V and J ends lost 9 bases and 6 bases respectively, with 14 bases between them. Germline V gives CDR1 WNHNN, CDR2 SYGVQD (reference sequence). The CDR3 runs to 13 residues.